This TCR beta chain came from a study of blood T cell repertoires in COVID-19. Study background: There were acute and convalescent COVID-19 samples, and they came from the United States, Italy and Spain.

As handled by the study authors: Amplification from reference gene primers served as the basis for estimated nucleated cell counts. Using immunoSEQ multiplex PCR, the repertoire was profiled, and TCRdb retains in-frame clones only, with some absent. The V and J calls and clone size were taken over from that table, and D and trimming were inferred from the DNA. Among 250,000 or so clones listed, approximately 91% were seen once. This CDR3 has 12 residues. V was cut by 5 bases and J by 4 bases, with 7 bases left in between. Germline V gene lookup returns CDR1 KGHDR and CDR2 SFDVKD. Sequenced input: peripheral blood. This receptor was obtained from a man aged 30 to 45 with COVID-19, enrolled during active disease. V and J are TRBV24-1 and TRBJ2-5; TRBD1 is a possible D gene (5 bases). CDR3 coding DNA: TGTGCCACCAGTGCTGGGGCAGAGACCCAGTACTTC. This codes for CATSAGAETQYF.